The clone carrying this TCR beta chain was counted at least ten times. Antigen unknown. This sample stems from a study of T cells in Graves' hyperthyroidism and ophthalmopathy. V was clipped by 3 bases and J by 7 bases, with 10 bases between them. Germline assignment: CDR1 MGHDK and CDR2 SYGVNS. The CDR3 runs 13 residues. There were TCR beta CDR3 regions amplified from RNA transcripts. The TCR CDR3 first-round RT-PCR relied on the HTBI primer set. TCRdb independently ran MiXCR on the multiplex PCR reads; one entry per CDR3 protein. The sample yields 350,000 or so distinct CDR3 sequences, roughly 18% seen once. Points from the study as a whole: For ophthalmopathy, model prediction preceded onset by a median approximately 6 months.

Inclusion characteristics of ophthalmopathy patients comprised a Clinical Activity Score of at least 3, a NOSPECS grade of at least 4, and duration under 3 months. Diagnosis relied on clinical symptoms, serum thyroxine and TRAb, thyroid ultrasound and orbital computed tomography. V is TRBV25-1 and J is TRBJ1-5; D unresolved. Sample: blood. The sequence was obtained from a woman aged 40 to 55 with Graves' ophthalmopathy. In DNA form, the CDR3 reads TGTGCCAGCAGTGACATCGGCGGGCAGCCCCAGCATTTT. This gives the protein CASSDIGGQPQHF.